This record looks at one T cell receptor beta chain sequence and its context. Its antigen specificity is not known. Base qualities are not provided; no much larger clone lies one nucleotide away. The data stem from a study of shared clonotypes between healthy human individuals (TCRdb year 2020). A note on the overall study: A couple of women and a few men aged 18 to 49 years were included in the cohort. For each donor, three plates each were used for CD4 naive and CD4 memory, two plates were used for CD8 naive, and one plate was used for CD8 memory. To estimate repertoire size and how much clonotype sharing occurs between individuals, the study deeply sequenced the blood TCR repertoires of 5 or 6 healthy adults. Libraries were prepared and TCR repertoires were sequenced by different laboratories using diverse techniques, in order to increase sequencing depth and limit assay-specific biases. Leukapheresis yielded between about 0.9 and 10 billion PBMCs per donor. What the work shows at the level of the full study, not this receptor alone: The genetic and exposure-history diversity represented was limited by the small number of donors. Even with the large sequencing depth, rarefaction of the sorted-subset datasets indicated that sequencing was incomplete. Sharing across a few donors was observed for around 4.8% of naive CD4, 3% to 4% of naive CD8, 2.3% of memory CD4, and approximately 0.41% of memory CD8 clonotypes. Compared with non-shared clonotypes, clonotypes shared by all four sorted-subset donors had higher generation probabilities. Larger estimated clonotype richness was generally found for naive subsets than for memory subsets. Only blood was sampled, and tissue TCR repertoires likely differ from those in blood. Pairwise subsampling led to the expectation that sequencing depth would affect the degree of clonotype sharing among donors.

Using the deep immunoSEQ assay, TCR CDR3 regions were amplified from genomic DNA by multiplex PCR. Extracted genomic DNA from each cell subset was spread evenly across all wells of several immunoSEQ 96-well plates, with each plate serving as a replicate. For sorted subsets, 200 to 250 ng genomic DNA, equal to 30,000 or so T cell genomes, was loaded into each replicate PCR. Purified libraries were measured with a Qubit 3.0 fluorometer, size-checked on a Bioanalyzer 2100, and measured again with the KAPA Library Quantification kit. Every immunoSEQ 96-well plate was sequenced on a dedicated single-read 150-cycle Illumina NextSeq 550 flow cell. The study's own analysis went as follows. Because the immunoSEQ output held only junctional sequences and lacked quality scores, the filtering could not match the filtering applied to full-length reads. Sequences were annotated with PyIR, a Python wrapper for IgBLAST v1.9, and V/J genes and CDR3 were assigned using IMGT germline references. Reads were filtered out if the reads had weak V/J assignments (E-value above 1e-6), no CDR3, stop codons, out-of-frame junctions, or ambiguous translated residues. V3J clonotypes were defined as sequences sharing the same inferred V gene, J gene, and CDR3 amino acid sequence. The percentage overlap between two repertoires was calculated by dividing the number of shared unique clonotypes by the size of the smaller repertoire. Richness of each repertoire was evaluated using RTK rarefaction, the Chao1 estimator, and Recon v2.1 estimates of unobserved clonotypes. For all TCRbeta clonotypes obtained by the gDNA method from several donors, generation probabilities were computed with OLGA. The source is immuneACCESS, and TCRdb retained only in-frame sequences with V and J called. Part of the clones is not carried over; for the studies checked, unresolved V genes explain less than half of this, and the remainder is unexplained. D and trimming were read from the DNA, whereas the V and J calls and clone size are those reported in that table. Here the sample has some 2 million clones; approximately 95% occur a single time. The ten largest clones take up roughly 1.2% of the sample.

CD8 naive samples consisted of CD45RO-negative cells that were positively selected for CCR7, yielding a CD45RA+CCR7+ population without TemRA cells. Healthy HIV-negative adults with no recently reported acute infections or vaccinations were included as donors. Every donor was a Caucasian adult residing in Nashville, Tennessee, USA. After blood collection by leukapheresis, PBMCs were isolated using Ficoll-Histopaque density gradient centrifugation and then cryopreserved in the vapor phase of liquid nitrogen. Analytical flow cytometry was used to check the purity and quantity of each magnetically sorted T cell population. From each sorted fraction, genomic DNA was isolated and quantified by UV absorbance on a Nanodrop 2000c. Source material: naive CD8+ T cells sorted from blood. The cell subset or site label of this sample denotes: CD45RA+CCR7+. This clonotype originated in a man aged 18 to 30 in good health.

CDR3 region: CASSLEPGTAFDTQYF. The DNA sequence follows: TGCGCCAGCAGCCTAGAACCCGGGACGGCTTTCGATACGCAGTATTTT. Recombination connected TRBV4-1 to TRBJ2-3; the D gene cannot be resolved beyond TRBD1 or TRBD2, each matching 5 bases. V lost 4 bases and J lost 6 bases; the stretch between them is 20 bases long. The CDR3 runs 16 residues from the cysteine to the phenylalanine. Here the CDR3 DNA is all that survives: 48 bases in frame from base 1. CDR1 and CDR2, per the germline V gene, are MGHRA and YSYEKL.